At least ten counts were recorded for the clone carrying this TCR beta chain. Its antigen is as yet unknown. These data belong to a study of T-cell memory formation after mild COVID-19. Overall study results and limits: Contracting clones from day 15 to 85 had balanced CD4/CD8; later expanders favoured CD4+. Nothing showed for sure that second-wave clones peaking on day 37 were SARS-CoV-2 specific.

Trimming stripped 4 bases from V and 0 bases from J, with 14 bases between. This CDR3 spans 16 amino acids. The V gene's germline CDR1 is SGHRS and CDR2 YFSETQ. TCRdb reprocessed the 5' RACE reads via MiXCR and lists one record per CDR3 protein. The profile shows roughly 550,000 distinct CDR3 sequences, roughly 20% of them singletons. The sample taken for sequencing was PBMCs or a T cell subset sorted from them (not recorded which). This clonotype was obtained from an adult woman who had mild COVID-19 (a few samples of this study predate the infection). Cell type and time point are not known. The chain uses TRBV5-1 and TRBJ2-1; no clear D. DNA for the CDR3: TGCGCCAGCAGCCCTATGCCTGCTAGCTCCTACAATGAGCAGTTCTTC. This sequence encodes CASSPMPASSYNEQFF.